The 21 T cell receptor beta chains in this list originate from one sample, sequenced in a study of post-analysis software for immune sequencing data. Study-wide results and caveats: Compared with controls, patients had more of 4 to 6 TRBV segments, including TRBV5-6, TRBV5-1 and TRBV20-1.

Their specific antigens are unknown. Researchers reported that TCR beta cDNA libraries carried unique molecular identifiers. TCRdb re-called the PCR reads through MiXCR, storing one row per CDR3 protein. The sample consists of over 250,000 distinct CDR3 sequences, about 40% of them appearing once. Sequencing was done on a sample of blood. Every receptor here comes from a girl between 10 and 17 years old with multiple sclerosis.

Concerning this clonotype: A much larger clone is a single base away; this may be a read error. The V gene is TRBV29-1, the J gene TRBJ2-3; D is perhaps TRBD1 (5 bases). This CDR3 spans 13 amino acids. The germline CDR1 and CDR2 sequences are SQVTM and ANQGSEA. CDR3: CSVEGQGTGTQYF. The CDR3 DNA reads as TGCAGCGTTGAAGGGCAGGGAACAGGTACGCAGTATTTT.

The chain is built from TRBV5-1 and TRBJ2-2; D is undetermined. The germline V and J ends were trimmed by 4 bases and 6 bases, with 7 bases remaining between them. CDR1 is SGHRS and CDR2 is YFSETQ in the germline V gene. This CDR3 has 12 amino acids. The CDR3 sequence is CASSPSPGELFF. The CDR3 coding sequence is TGCGCCAGCAGCCCTTCGCCCGGGGAGCTGTTTTTT.

This clonotype has a handful of counts. The chain recombines TRBV5-4 with TRBJ2-5; a possible D gene is TRBD2 (7 bases). The last part of the DNA fits TRBJ2-7 better; the J call may be wrong. Per germline, CDR1 SGHNT and CDR2 YYREEE (reference sequence). This CDR3 is built from 14 residues. CDR3 residues: CASSSGRGAYEQYF. The CDR3 DNA reads as TGTGCCAGCAGCTCGGGTCGGGGGGCTTACGAGCAGTACTTC.

The chain carries TRBV20-1 and TRBJ2-3; no firm D call. The germline V and J ends were trimmed by 2 bases and 1 base, with 10 bases remaining between them. Germline CDR1 DFQATT, CDR2 SNEGSKA (reference sequence). This CDR3 is built from 14 residues. The CDR3 coding sequence is TGCAGTGCTAGATCCGGGTTTGGCACAGATACGCAGTATTTT. It specifies CSARSGFGTDTQYF.

In this sample, this clonotype turned up many times. The chain recombines TRBV20-1 with TRBJ1-1; D is ambiguous. V was clipped by 0 bases and J by 1 base, with 12 bases between them. The V gene's germline CDR1 is DFQATT and CDR2 SNEGSKA (reference sequence). The CDR3 sequence is 15 residues long. The CDR3 sequence is CSARDPRRGNTEAFF. DNA of the CDR3: TGCAGTGCTAGAGACCCCCGGCGCGGGAACACTGAAGCTTTCTTT.

A note on this clonotype: Being one base from a much bigger clone, this may be a read error. V gene TRBV13 combines with J gene TRBJ2-1; 9 nucleotides line up with TRBD2. V gave up 5 bases and J gave up 8 bases; unmatched junction bases: 10. This CDR3 has 15 residues. CDR1 is PRHDT, CDR2 FYEKMQ, per germline (reference sequence). Written as DNA, the CDR3 is TGTGCCAGCAGCCTAAGCGGGAGGAGGGGCGATGAGCAGTTCTTC. It is translated as CASSLSGRRGDEQFF.

There are a few counts of this clonotype. J is TRBJ2-5 and V is TRBV20-1, with 9 bases fitting TRBD2. The junction had 12 bases not matched to a gene; V was cut back by 2 bases and J by 5 bases. Germline assignment: CDR1 DFQATT and CDR2 SNEGSKA (reference sequence). The CDR3 contains 16 residues. CDR3: CSARLTSGSGWETQYF. The DNA of the CDR3 is TGCAGTGCTAGATTGACTAGCGGTAGCGGGTGGGAGACCCAGTACTTC.

This clonotype has only a few counts. The V and J genes are TRBV20-1 and TRBJ2-1; 8 bases line up with TRBD2. The germline gives CDR1 DFQATT, CDR2 SNEGSKA (reference sequence). V lost 5 bases and J lost 1; bases outside the gene matches: 4. This CDR3 region has 14 residues. The CDR3 loop reads CSAPKRESYNEQFF. CDR3 in DNA: TGCAGTGCTCCAAAGCGGGAGTCCTACAATGAGCAGTTCTTC.

In this sample, this clonotype turned up many times. This chain links TRBV5-1 with TRBJ2-1, with TRBD2 matching over 9 bases. This CDR3 spans 16 amino acids. The J segment lost 6 bases and the V segment lost 0 bases, leaving 7 bases of the junction unmatched. The germline CDR1 and CDR2 sequences are SGHRS and YFSETQ. The CDR3 loop is CASSLDGSGSSNEQFF. The CDR3 DNA follows: TGCGCCAGCAGCTTGGATGGTAGCGGGAGTTCCAATGAGCAGTTCTTC.

The chain carries TRBV20-1 and TRBJ2-3, with D unresolved. V shed 6 bases and J shed 6 bases, with 19 bases lying between them. The CDR3 runs 14 residues. Germline V gives CDR1 DFQATT, CDR2 SNEGSKA (reference sequence). DNA of the CDR3: TGCAGTGCCGCCGAGTCCTCCCCCGGTGATACGCAGTATTTT. Protein sequence: CSAAESSPGDTQYF.

This clonotype was counted ten times or more. At one end the junction does not follow the germline gene, possibly because of a read error. The chain carries TRBV20-1 and TRBJ2-3; TRBD2 matches 10 bases. CDR1 and CDR2 from the germline V gene are DFQATT and SNEGSKA (reference sequence). The CDR3 is made up of 15 amino acids. The CDR3 region has the DNA TGCAGTGCTAGGGCGACTAGCGGGCGCACGGATACGCAGTATTTT. Protein: CSARATSGRTDTQYF.

This clonotype was seen at least ten times. This chain uses TRBV19 with TRBJ1-2; D not resolved. The CDR3 loop spans 14 amino acids. Trimming shortened V by 7 bases and J by 0 bases, and 12 bases separated the two germline ends. From germline, CDR1 is LNHDA and CDR2 SQIVND (reference sequence). The CDR3 loop is CASTRHSANYGYTF. The CDR3 bases are TGTGCCAGTACCAGACACTCAGCTAACTATGGCTACACCTTC.

This clonotype was seen a few times. J is TRBJ1-1 and V is TRBV19; 7 bases line up with TRBD1. Germline V lookup: CDR1 LNHDA, CDR2 SQIVND (reference sequence). V shed 10 bases and J 1 base; nucleotides not matched to a gene: 12. The CDR3 runs 15 residues. CDR3 sequence reads: CATGSPRTGNTEAFF. The DNA for the CDR3 is TGTGCCACCGGTTCGCCCCGGACAGGGAACACTGAAGCTTTCTTT.

Remarks on this clonotype: An end of the junction does not agree with germline; a read error may underlie this. V gene TRBV4-2 combines with J gene TRBJ1-1; 8 nucleotides align to TRBD1. The germline CDR1 and CDR2 sequences are LGHNA and YNFKEQ. The CDR3 contains 15 residues. DNA of the CDR3: TGTGTCAGCCTGGACAGGGCCACGATGAACACTGAAGCTTTCTTT. The encoded protein is CVSLDRATMNTEAFF.

This clonotype occurred many times. The V call is TRBV20-1, the J call TRBJ2-5; 9 nucleotides agree with TRBD2. The germline gives CDR1 DFQATT, CDR2 SNEGSKA (reference sequence). This CDR3 has 15 amino acids. V shed 5 bases and J 4 bases; nucleotides not matched to a gene: 11. This CDR3 is CSADGGGAGPETQYF. Written as DNA, the CDR3 is TGCAGTGCTGATGGCGGGGGGGCCGGGCCAGAGACCCAGTACTTC.

This clonotype was recorded many times. The chain carries TRBV15 and TRBJ1-5; D is possibly TRBD1 (5 bases). The CDR3 loop spans 12 amino acids. The V gene's germline CDR1 is LNHNV and CDR2 YYDKDF (reference sequence). Trimming stripped 5 bases from V and 9 bases from J, with 11 bases between. CDR3 loop: CATSQGRGPQHF. The CDR3 DNA sequence: TGTGCCACCAGCCAGGGACGGGGGCCCCAGCATTTT.

This clonotype was detected ten times or more. This sequence joins TRBV7-2 and TRBJ1-2; D gene uncertain. The CDR3 length is 17 residues. V lost 3 bases and J lost 7, with 24 bases in between. Germline V gene sequence: CDR1 SGHTA, CDR2 FQGNSA. This CDR3 reads CASSFFPMVEHSVGYTF. DNA for the CDR3: TGTGCCAGCAGCTTTTTTCCCATGGTCGAGCACAGCGTTGGCTACACCTTC.

This clonotype appeared a few times. This rearrangement joins TRBV9 to TRBJ1-1, with D maybe TRBD1 (5 bases). Germline V gene sequence: CDR1 SGDLS, CDR2 YYNGEE. Trimming cost V 1 base and J 5 bases, with 15 bases left between them. The CDR3 consists of 15 residues. The CDR3, as DNA: TGTGCCAGCAGCGTACTCCCCCAGGGAGAAACTGAAGCTTTCTTT. Encoded protein: CASSVLPQGETEAFF.

This clonotype was counted only a few times. A much larger clonotype is one base distant, so this may be a read error. In nucleotides, the CDR3 is TGCAGGGCTAGCGGGAGCACAGATACGCAGTATTTT. This gives the protein CRASGSTDTQYF. V usage is TRBV20-1 and J usage is TRBJ2-3, with TRBD2 matching over 8 bases. Looked up from germline, CDR1 is DFQATT and CDR2 is SNEGSKA (reference sequence). The CDR3 runs to 12 residues.

This clonotype was counted many times. The chain uses TRBV4-2 and TRBJ2-7, with 7 bases fitting TRBD2. CDR1 and CDR2 (germline): LGHNA, YNFKEQ. The junction had 1 base not matched to a gene; V was cut back by 0 bases and J by 5 bases. The CDR3 is 13 residues long. The CDR3 here is CASSQETSNEQYF. The CDR3 DNA reads TGTGCCAGCAGCCAAGAGACTAGCAACGAGCAGTACTTC.

The rearrangement uses TRBV18 and TRBJ2-1; 8 positions match TRBD1. The germline CDR1 and CDR2 sequences are KGHSH and LQKENI. The ends lost 3 bases at V and 5 bases at J; junction bases unmatched: 15. CDR3 length equals 18 residues. In nucleotides, the CDR3 is TGTGCCAGCTCACCCATTGACAGGGGTGGACTAAGGAACAATGAGCAGTTCTTC. Translating gives CASSPIDRGGLRNNEQFF. Drawing the rest from reference TRBV18 and TRBJ2-1, the complete variable domain is NAGVMQNPRHLVRRRGQEARLRCSPMKGHSHVYWYRQLPEEGLKFMVYLQKENIIDESGMPKERFSAEFPKEGPSILRIQQVVRGDSAAYFCASSPIDRGGLRNNEQFFGPGTRLTVL.